This T cell receptor beta chain was captured in a study of blood T cells in healthy people across ages. The length of the CDR3 is 13 residues. Germline trimming cut 5 bases from V and 3 bases from J; bases unmatched to any gene: 4. Germline loops: CDR1 DFQATT, CDR2 SNEGSKA (reference sequence). This clonotype was picked up a small number of times. Primers used in a second PCR of roughly 7 to 12 cycles were a sample-barcoded 5' primer and a J-beta primer mix. TCRdb re-analysed the 5' RACE reads in MiXCR, keeping a single row per CDR3 protein. The data contain about 560,000 distinct CDR3 sequences, around 27% of them singletons. These records were also assigned to another study, of T cells of mothers and their children. According to that study: Over 8 million TCR beta CDR3 reads were obtained from each mother, and roughly 3 million from each child. Within related and unrelated pairs, thymic selection shapes TCR recombination output in a similar way.

This sequence was found in a boy between 2 and 10 years old in good health. The rearrangement uses TRBV20-1 and TRBJ1-2; TRBD1 matches 9 bases. Sequencing used blood. As DNA, the CDR3 is TGCAGTGCTCCGGACAGGGGTGACTATGGCTACACCTTC. Its protein product is CSAPDRGDYGYTF.